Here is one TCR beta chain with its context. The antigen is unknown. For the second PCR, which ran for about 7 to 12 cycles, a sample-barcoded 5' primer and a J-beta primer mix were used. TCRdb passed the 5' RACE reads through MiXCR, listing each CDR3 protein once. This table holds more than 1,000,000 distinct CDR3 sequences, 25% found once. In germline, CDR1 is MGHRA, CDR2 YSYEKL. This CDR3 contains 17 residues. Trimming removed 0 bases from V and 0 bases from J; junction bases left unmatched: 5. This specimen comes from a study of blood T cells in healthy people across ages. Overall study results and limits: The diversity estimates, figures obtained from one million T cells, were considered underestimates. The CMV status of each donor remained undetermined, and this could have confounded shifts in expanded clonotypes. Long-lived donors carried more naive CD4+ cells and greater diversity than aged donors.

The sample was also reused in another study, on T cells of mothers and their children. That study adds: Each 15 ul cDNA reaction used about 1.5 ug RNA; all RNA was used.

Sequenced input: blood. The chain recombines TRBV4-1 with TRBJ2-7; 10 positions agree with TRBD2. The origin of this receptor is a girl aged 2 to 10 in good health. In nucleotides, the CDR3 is TGCGCCAGCAGCCAAGAGATGGCTAGCGGGAGCTCCTACGAGCAGTACTTC. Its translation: CASSQEMASGSSYEQYF.